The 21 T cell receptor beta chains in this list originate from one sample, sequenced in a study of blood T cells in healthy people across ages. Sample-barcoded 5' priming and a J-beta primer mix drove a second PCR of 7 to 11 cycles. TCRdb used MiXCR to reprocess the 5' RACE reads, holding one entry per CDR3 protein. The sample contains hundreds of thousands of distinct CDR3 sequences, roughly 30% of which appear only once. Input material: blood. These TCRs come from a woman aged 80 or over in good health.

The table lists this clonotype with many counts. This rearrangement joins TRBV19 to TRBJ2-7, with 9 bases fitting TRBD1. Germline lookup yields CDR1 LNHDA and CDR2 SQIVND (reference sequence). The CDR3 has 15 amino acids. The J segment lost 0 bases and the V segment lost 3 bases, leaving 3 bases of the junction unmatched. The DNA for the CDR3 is TGTGCCAGTAGTATGACAGGGGGTTACTCCTACGAGCAGTACTTC. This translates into CASSMTGGYSYEQYF. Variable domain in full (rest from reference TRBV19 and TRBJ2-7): DGGITQSPKYLFRKEGQNVTLSCEQNLNHDAMYWYRQDPGQGLRLIYYSQIVNDFQKGDIAEGYSVSREKKESFPLTVTSAQKNPTAFYLCASSMTGGYSYEQYFGPGTRLTVT.

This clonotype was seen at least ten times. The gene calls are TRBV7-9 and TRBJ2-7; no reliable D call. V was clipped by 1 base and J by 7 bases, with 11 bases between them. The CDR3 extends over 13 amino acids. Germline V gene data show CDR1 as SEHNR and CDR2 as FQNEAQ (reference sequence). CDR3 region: CASSLGTPWEQYF. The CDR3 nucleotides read TGTGCCAGCAGCTTAGGTACCCCTTGGGAGCAGTACTTC.

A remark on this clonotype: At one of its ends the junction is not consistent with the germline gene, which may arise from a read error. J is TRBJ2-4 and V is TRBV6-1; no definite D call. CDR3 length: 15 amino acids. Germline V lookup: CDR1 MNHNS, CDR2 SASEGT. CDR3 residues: CACSERTASYNEQYF. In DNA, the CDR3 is TGTGCCTGCAGTGAAAGAACCGCGTCCTACAATGAGCAGTACTTC.

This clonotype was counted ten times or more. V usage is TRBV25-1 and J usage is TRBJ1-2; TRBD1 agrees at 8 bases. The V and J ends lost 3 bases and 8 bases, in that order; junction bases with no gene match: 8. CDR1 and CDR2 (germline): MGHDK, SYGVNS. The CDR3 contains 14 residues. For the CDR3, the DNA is TGTGCCAGCAGTGAGATGAGGACAGGGAACGGCTACACCTTC. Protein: CASSEMRTGNGYTF.

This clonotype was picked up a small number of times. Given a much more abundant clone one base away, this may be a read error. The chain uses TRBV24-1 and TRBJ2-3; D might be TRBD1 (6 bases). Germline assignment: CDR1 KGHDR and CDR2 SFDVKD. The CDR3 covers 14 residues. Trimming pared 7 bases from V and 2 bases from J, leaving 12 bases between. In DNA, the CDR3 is TGTGCCACCAGCGGGGCAGGGGTCACAGATACGCAGTATTTT. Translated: CATSGAGVTDTQYF.

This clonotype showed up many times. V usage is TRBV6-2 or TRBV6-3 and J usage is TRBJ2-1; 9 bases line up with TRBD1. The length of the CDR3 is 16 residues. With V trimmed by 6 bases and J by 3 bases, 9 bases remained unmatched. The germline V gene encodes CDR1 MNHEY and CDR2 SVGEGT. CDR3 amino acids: CASSKATGGIYNEQFF. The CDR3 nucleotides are TGTGCCAGCAGCAAGGCGACAGGGGGAATCTACAATGAGCAGTTCTTC.

The CDR3 DNA sequence: TGTGCCAGCAGCTCAGGACGGTTTCGGGTCTACAATGAGCAGTTCTTC. It specifies CASSSGRFRVYNEQFF. This chain links TRBV13 with TRBJ2-1; the D is unclear. The CDR3 has 16 residues. V lost 4 bases and J lost 3, with 16 bases in between. Germline CDR1 is PRHDT and CDR2 is FYEKMQ (reference sequence).

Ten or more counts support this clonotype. In DNA, the CDR3 is TGCGCCAGCAGCTTGGCCGTCAGGGGGGCGCAGTATTTT. Its protein is CASSLAVRGAQYF. The J gene is TRBJ2-3, the V gene TRBV5-1; tentatively, D is TRBD1 (7 bases). The CDR3 spans 13 residues. Germline V gives CDR1 SGHRS, CDR2 YFSETQ. V was pared by 0 bases and J by 10 bases, with 12 bases between.

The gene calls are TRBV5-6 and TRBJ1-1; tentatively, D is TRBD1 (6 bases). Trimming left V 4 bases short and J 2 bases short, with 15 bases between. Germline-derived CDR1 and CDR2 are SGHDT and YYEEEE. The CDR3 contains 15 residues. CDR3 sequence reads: CASSRDTLYNTEAFF. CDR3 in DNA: TGTGCCAGCAGCCGGGACACCTTGTATAACACTGAAGCTTTCTTT.

The CDR3 is CASRTTDQPQHF. The DNA for the CDR3 is TGTGCCAGCCGAACGACTGATCAGCCCCAGCATTTT. The chain combines TRBV28 with TRBJ1-5, with unresolved D. CDR1 and CDR2 (germline): MDHEN, SYDVKM. The CDR3 runs to 12 residues. The V and J ends lost 8 bases and 5 bases respectively, with 10 bases between them.

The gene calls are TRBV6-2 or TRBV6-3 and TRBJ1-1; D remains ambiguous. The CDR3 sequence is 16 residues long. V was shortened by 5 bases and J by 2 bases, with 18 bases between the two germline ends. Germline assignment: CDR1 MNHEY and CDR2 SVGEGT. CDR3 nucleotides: TGTGCCAGCAGTCCTGGGCTGTGGGGAGGTAACACTGAAGCTTTCTTT. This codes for CASSPGLWGGNTEAFF.

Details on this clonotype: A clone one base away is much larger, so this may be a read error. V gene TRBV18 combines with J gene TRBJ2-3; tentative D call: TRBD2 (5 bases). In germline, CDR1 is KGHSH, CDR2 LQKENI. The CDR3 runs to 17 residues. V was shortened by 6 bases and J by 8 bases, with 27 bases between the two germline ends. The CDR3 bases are TGTGCCAGCTCCGCACAGATCGCGGGTGTTCTTTCAGGTACGCAGTATTTT. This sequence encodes CASSAQIAGVLSGTQYF.

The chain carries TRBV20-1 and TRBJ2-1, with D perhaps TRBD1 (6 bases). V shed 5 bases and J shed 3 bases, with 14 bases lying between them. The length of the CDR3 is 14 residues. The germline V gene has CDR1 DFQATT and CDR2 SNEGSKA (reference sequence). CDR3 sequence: CSAPGQTIYNEQFF. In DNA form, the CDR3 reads TGCAGTGCTCCAGGACAGACTATCTACAATGAGCAGTTCTTC.

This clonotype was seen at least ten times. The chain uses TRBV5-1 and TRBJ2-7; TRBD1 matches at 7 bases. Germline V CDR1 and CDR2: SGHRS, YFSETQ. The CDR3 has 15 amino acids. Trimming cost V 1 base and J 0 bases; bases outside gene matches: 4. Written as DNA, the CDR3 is TGCGCCAGCAGCTTGAAGGCAGGGGGCTCCTACGAGCAGTACTTC. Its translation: CASSLKAGGSYEQYF.

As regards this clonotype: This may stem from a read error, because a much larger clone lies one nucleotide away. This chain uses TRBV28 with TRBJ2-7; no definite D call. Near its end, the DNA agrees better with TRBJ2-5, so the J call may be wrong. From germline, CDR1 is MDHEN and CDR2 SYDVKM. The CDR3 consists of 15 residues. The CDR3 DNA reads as TGTGCCGGCAGTTTAGAGCTTAACACCGGGGAGACCCAGTACTTC. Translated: CAGSLELNTGETQYF.

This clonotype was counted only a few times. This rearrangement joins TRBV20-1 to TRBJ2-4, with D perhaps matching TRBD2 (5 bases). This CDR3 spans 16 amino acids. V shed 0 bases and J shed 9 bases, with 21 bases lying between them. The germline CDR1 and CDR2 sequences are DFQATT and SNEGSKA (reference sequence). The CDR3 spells CSARDIRGDQRSIQYF. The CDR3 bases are TGCAGTGCTAGAGATATACGGGGTGACCAAAGAAGCATTCAGTACTTC.

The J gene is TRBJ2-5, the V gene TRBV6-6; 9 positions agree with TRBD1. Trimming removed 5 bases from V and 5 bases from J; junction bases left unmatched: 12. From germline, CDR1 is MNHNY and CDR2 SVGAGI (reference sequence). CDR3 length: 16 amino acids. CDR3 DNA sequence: TGTGCCAGCAGTCGCGGGACAGGGATCGGTTGGGAGACCCAGTACTTC. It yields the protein CASSRGTGIGWETQYF.

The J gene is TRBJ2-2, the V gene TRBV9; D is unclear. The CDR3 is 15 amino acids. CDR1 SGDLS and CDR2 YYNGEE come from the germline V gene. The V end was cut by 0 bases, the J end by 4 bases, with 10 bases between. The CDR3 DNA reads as TGTGCCAGCAGCGTAGCTCAGAGCAGCACCGGGGAGCTGTTTTTT. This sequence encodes CASSVAQSSTGELFF.

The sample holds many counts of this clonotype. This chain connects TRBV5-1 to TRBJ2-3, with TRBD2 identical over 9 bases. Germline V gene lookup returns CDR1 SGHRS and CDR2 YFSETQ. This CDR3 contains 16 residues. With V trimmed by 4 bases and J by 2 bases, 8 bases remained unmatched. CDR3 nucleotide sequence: TGCGCCAGCAGCCCCCGACCTAGCGGGAACACAGATACGCAGTATTTT. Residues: CASSPRPSGNTDTQYF.

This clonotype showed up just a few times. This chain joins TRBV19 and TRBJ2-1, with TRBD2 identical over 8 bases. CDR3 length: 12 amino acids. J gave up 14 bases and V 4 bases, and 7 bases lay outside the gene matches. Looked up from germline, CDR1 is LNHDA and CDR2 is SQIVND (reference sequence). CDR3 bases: TGTGCCAGTAGTAATACTAAAGCGGGGGAGTTCTTC. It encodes CASSNTKAGEFF.

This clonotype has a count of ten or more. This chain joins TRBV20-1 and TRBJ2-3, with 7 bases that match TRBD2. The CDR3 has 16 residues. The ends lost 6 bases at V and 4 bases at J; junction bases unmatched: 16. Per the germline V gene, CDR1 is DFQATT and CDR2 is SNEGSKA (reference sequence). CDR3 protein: CSAPEGRRLAADTQYF. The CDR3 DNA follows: TGCAGTGCCCCGGAGGGGCGTCGGCTAGCGGCAGATACGCAGTATTTT.